The 24 T cell receptor beta chains listed next were all sequenced from one sample in a study of human T cells and chemical hapten exposure. TCRdb itself ran the RACE reads through MiXCR, one entry per CDR3 protein. In the table there are about 400,000 distinct CDR3 sequences, over 6% of which are singletons. The time point is: patch test 2, 6 weeks after DPC sensitization. The treatment denotes: therapeutic diphenylcyclopropenone sensitization with weekly scalp DPC. The material sequenced was whole blood, taken in connection with sensitization to the hapten diphenylcyclopropenone (DPC). Source of these receptors: a woman under 30 with alopecia areata. Some clones in this sample may be carry-over from other donors' samples.

This chain uses TRBV6-5 with TRBJ2-5; D is unclear. Germline V gives CDR1 MNHEY, CDR2 SVGAGI. The CDR3 is made up of 11 amino acids. V was clipped by 7 bases and J by 3 bases, with 6 bases between them. The CDR3 DNA reads as TGTGCCAGCATCGAAAAAGAGACCCAGTACTTC. It codes for CASIEKETQYF.

This clonotype appeared many times. V is TRBV7-9 and J is TRBJ1-1, with a possible D match to TRBD1 (5 bases). V gave up 4 bases and J gave up 2 bases, with 11 bases separating them. CDR1 and CDR2 from the germline V gene are SEHNR and FQNEAQ (reference sequence). CDR3 length: 14 amino acids. Here the CDR3 DNA reads TGTGCCAGCAGCTCTAGGGGAGGCAACACTGAAGCTTTCTTT. Translation gives CASSSRGGNTEAFF.

This clonotype occurred a few times. CDR3 sequence: CASSPTPRETQYF. The DNA for the CDR3 is TGTGCCAGCTCACCAACCCCCAGAGAGACCCAGTACTTC. The chain has TRBV18 and TRBJ2-5; D remains ambiguous. This CDR3 contains 13 residues. The germline V and J ends were trimmed by 2 bases and 4 bases, with 8 bases remaining between them. CDR1 and CDR2 from the germline V gene are KGHSH and LQKENI.

This chain joins TRBV7-6 and TRBJ2-2; D is uncertain. The germline V gene has CDR1 SGHVS and CDR2 FNYEAQ. There are 16 residues in the CDR3. V was trimmed by 1 base and J by 6 bases, leaving 15 bases between them. This CDR3 is CASSLEPRRAAGELFF. In DNA form, the CDR3 reads TGTGCCAGCAGCTTAGAACCGAGAAGGGCTGCCGGGGAGCTGTTTTTT.

There are many counts of this clonotype. The rearrangement joins TRBV25-1 to TRBJ2-7; 10 positions match TRBD1. The germline V gene encodes CDR1 MGHDK and CDR2 SYGVNS. Germline trimming cut 7 bases from V and 8 bases from J; bases unmatched to any gene: 11. This CDR3 region has 14 residues. The CDR3 protein is CASTPSRGQGKQYF. For the CDR3, the DNA is TGTGCCAGCACCCCGAGTAGGGGACAGGGGAAGCAGTACTTC.

The chain couples TRBV2 to TRBJ1-6; tentative D call: TRBD1 (6 bases). Germline V CDR1 and CDR2: SNHLY, FYNNEI. The ends were cut back, 8 bases at V and 5 bases at J, with 10 bases in the middle. The CDR3 runs to 13 residues. The CDR3 is CASRTVNNSPLHF. Here the CDR3 DNA reads TGTGCCAGCCGGACAGTCAATAATTCACCCCTCCACTTT.

This clonotype was observed at least ten times. The gene calls are TRBV20-1 and TRBJ2-1; 8 bases are shared with TRBD2. The CDR3 is 17 amino acids. The V gene end was trimmed by 0 bases and the J gene end by 2 bases; junction bases not matched to a gene: 9. The germline CDR1 and CDR2 sequences are DFQATT and SNEGSKA (reference sequence). The chain's CDR3 is CSARDSLAGSPYNEQFF. In DNA, the CDR3 is TGCAGTGCTAGAGATAGCCTAGCGGGTAGTCCCTACAATGAGCAGTTCTTC.

This clonotype was counted at least ten times. This chain connects TRBV20-1 to TRBJ2-3, with 12 bases that match TRBD2. Germline assignment: CDR1 DFQATT and CDR2 SNEGSKA (reference sequence). The CDR3 consists of 14 residues. J was trimmed by 4 bases and V by 6 bases; bases with no gene match: 5. The CDR3 loop reads CSAQTSGGSDTQYF. The DNA for the CDR3 is TGCAGTGCGCAGACTAGCGGGGGCTCAGATACGCAGTATTTT.

The rearrangement joins TRBV27 to TRBJ2-5; D is unclear. The CDR3 contains 10 residues. Germline lookup yields CDR1 MNHEY and CDR2 SMNVEV (reference sequence). V gave up 8 bases and J gave up 4 bases, with 5 bases separating them. In DNA, the CDR3 is TGTGCCAGCTGGGGAGAGACCCAGTACTTC. Its protein is CASWGETQYF.

The chain employs TRBV4-2 and TRBJ2-7; 9 bases align to TRBD1. CDR3 length: 15 amino acids. CDR1 and CDR2 from the germline V gene are LGHNA and YNFKEQ. V lost 0 bases to trimming and J lost 6 bases; unmatched junction nucleotides: 6. The CDR3 nucleotides are TGTGCCAGCAGCCAAGATAGGACAGGGGTGGGCGAGCAGTACTTC. Encoded protein: CASSQDRTGVGEQYF.

This clonotype has a handful of counts. The chain's CDR3 is CASSFGGKAQYF. The CDR3 region has the DNA TGTGCCAGCAGTTTTGGGGGGAAGGCGCAGTATTTT. This sequence joins TRBV12-3 or TRBV12-4 and TRBJ2-3, with D maybe TRBD2 (6 bases). CDR3 length: 12 amino acids. The V end was cut by 3 bases, the J end by 10 bases, with 11 bases between.

In its sample, this clonotype was seen a few times. The genes are TRBV6-6 and TRBJ1-5, with 8 nucleotides matching TRBD1. The germline gives CDR1 MNHNY, CDR2 SVGAGI (reference sequence). The junction had 3 bases not matched to a gene; V was cut back by 2 bases and J by 0 bases. This CDR3 is 16 amino acids long. The CDR3 region is CASSYDRGYSNQPQHF. The CDR3 DNA reads as TGTGCCAGCAGTTACGACAGGGGCTATAGCAATCAGCCCCAGCATTTT.

The chain combines TRBV19 with TRBJ2-5; D is possibly TRBD1 (6 bases). This CDR3 has 16 residues. The V gene lost 9 bases and the J gene lost 2 bases, with 22 bases spanning the gap. Germline V gene data show CDR1 as LNHDA and CDR2 as SQIVND (reference sequence). The CDR3 sequence: CARSSLSRTVQETQYF. CDR3 DNA sequence: TGTGCCAGAAGTTCTCTTTCCCGGACAGTACAAGAGACCCAGTACTTC.

The gene calls are TRBV6-2 or TRBV6-3 and TRBJ2-5, with D tentatively TRBD2 (6 bases). This CDR3 region has 15 residues. Trimming stripped 7 bases from V and 4 bases from J, with 19 bases between. Germline-derived CDR1 and CDR2 are MNHEY and SVGEGT. The CDR3 spells CASTPAQTSPETQYF. DNA for the CDR3: TGTGCCAGCACTCCTGCGCAGACTAGTCCAGAGACCCAGTACTTC.

This clonotype was picked up a small number of times. The rearrangement links TRBV12-3 or TRBV12-4 to TRBJ1-1; possible D gene TRBD1, 6 bases. The CDR3 runs 15 residues. Trimming removed 3 bases at V and 3 bases at J, with 14 bases between. This CDR3 reads CASSFFDRLDTEAFF. DNA for the CDR3: TGTGCCAGCAGTTTCTTCGACAGGTTAGACACTGAAGCTTTCTTT.

Only a few counts were recorded for this clonotype. The chain couples TRBV5-4 to TRBJ2-3; D not certain. V lost 1 base to trimming and J lost 3 bases, with 18 bases between them. The CDR3 is 17 residues long. Germline V gives CDR1 SGHNT, CDR2 YYREEE (reference sequence). CDR3 protein: CASSLSLTGLGTDTQYF. The CDR3 nucleotides are TGTGCCAGCAGCTTGTCCCTTACCGGGTTAGGGACAGATACGCAGTATTTT.

This clonotype was observed a handful of times. The J gene is TRBJ2-7, the V gene TRBV29-1; a weak D match, TRBD1 (6 bases). The CDR3 consists of 13 residues. CDR1 and CDR2 from the germline V gene are SQVTM and ANQGSEA. V was trimmed by 4 bases and J by 6 bases, leaving 16 bases between them. Here the CDR3 reads CSVVDRTLGEQYF. The CDR3 DNA reads as TGCAGCGTTGTAGACAGGACCCTGGGCGAGCAGTACTTC.

This clonotype was observed a few times. V gene TRBV5-1 combines with J gene TRBJ2-3, with D possibly matching TRBD1 (6 bases). This CDR3 is 15 amino acids long. CDR1 is SGHRS, CDR2 YFSETQ, per germline. V dropped 4 bases and J dropped 2 bases, with 14 bases sitting between them. Here the CDR3 DNA reads TGCGCCAGCAGCCAAGGACAGTCCCCCACAGATACGCAGTATTTT. Translated, it gives CASSQGQSPTDTQYF.

The chain carries TRBV4-2 and TRBJ2-5; 10 positions agree with TRBD2. V lost 0 bases to trimming and J lost 2 bases; unmatched junction nucleotides: 3. CDR1 is LGHNA, CDR2 YNFKEQ, per germline. The CDR3 is 16 amino acids. The CDR3 spells CASSQDVAGGQETQYF. As DNA, the CDR3 is TGTGCCAGCAGCCAAGACGTAGCGGGGGGACAAGAGACCCAGTACTTC.

This clonotype was found many times. V usage is TRBV6-6 and J usage is TRBJ2-7; tentatively, D is TRBD1 (6 bases). Germline V gene data show CDR1 as MNHNY and CDR2 as SVGAGI (reference sequence). This CDR3 has 15 amino acids. Trimming left V 0 bases short and J 2 bases short, with 11 bases between. The CDR3 DNA sequence: TGTGCCAGCAGTTACTCAGGACAGTCCCCCTACGAGCAGTACTTC. This gives the protein CASSYSGQSPYEQYF.

The chain recombines TRBV6-5 with TRBJ2-5, with 7 bases matching TRBD1. Germline loops: CDR1 MNHEY, CDR2 SVGAGI. The length of the CDR3 is 15 residues. The ends lost 6 bases at V and 9 bases at J; junction bases unmatched: 16. Written as DNA, the CDR3 is TGTGCCAGCAGCTCCACGAACCAGGGGGTCCCTCCCCAGTACTTC. Amino acids: CASSSTNQGVPPQYF.

In its sample, this clonotype was seen a few times. The chain joins TRBV6-4 to TRBJ2-5; 11 bases are shared with TRBD2. With V trimmed by 6 bases and J by 5 bases, 8 bases remained unmatched. CDR3 length: 15 amino acids. From germline, CDR1 is MRHNA and CDR2 SNTAGT. The CDR3 sequence is CASSRSGGAYETQYF. DNA of the CDR3: TGTGCCAGCAGCCGTAGCGGGGGGGCTTACGAGACCCAGTACTTC.

This clonotype came up many times. The chain has TRBV29-1 and TRBJ1-2; D gene unclear. Looked up from germline, CDR1 is SQVTM and CDR2 is ANQGSEA. The CDR3 has 12 amino acids. The germline V and J ends were trimmed by 3 bases and 2 bases, with 7 bases remaining between them. Here the CDR3 DNA reads TGCAGCGTTGAGCCTCGCAACTATGGCTACACCTTC. Translating gives CSVEPRNYGYTF.

This clonotype was recorded at least ten times. V gene TRBV28 combines with J gene TRBJ1-2, with D unclear. V gave up 8 bases and J gave up 6 bases, with 19 bases separating them. The CDR3 contains 14 residues. Germline V gene lookup returns CDR1 MDHEN and CDR2 SYDVKM. The CDR3 sequence is CASSYRPKVDGYTF. The CDR3 nucleotides are TGTGCCAGCTCCTATAGGCCCAAGGTCGATGGCTACACCTTC.